This T cell receptor beta chain appears in the sequencing data of a study of OX40 agonist ivuxolimab in advanced cancers. For the study at large: Partial responses were achieved by three patients, of whom one had hepatocellular carcinoma and two had cutaneous melanoma. Study-wide results and limits: Mean expanded clone counts were higher in CD8+ than CD4+ T cells. Antigen specificity remained undetermined for the expanded peripheral T cells.

For this clone: Its antigen is not known. A read error may account for a junction end that differs from germline.

The data were produced by immunoSEQ multiplex PCR, yet TCRdb's version contains in-frame clones alone and is incomplete. The data contain about 26,000 clones, more than 70% of them seen just once; the ten biggest clones take up about 14%. The CDR3 has 16 residues. If patients had autoimmune disease history or systemic immunosuppression, they were excluded. This clonotype originated in an adult with an advanced solid tumor such as melanoma, head and neck, liver or kidney cancer. Specimen: CD4+ or CD8+ T cells sorted from blood, collected in a trial of the OX40 agonist ivuxolimab. V is TRBV5-3 and J is TRBJ1-5; D possibly corresponds to TRBD1 (6 bases). TRBV5-3 is an open reading frame, and its role is uncertain. As DNA, the CDR3 is TGTGCCAGAGGCCCCCAGGACAGCAATAGCAATCAGCCCCGGCATTTT. Protein sequence: CARGPQDSNSNQPRHF.